A single sample gave rise to the 29 T cell receptor beta chains below, sequenced in a study of post-analysis software for immune sequencing data. Unique molecular identifiers featured in each of the TCR beta cDNA libraries. TCRdb re-derived calls from the PCR reads in MiXCR, one entry per CDR3 protein. The table records hundreds of thousands of distinct CDR3 sequences, around 34% of them present only once. General study points: Comparison of patients with controls showed a handful of TRBV segments more frequent in patients, TRBV5-6, TRBV5-1 and TRBV20-1 among them.

Their antigens are not known. The sequenced material came from blood. These receptors originate from a girl under 18 with multiple sclerosis.

V and J are TRBV7-8 and TRBJ1-1; D gene unclear. From germline, CDR1 is SGHVS and CDR2 FQNEAQ. There are 12 residues in the CDR3. V was trimmed by 11 bases and J by 6 bases, leaving 16 bases between them. The CDR3 DNA reads TGTGCCTCGGTGGGCCTCGTGGCTGAAGCTTTCTTT. Protein: CASVGLVAEAFF.

The gene calls are TRBV4-1 and TRBJ2-3; 10 bases match TRBD2. The CDR3 is 17 amino acids. After removal of 1 base from V and 5 bases from J, the junction contained 9 bases not matched to a gene. The germline gives CDR1 MGHRA, CDR2 YSYEKL. Here the CDR3 DNA reads TGCGCCAGCAGCCAAGCAGAGTCTAGCGGGAGAGGAGATACGCAGTATTTT. Its protein is CASSQAESSGRGDTQYF.

This clonotype came up once. The CDR3 bases are TGTGCCAGCAGTTATAGGGACATCGCCGAGCAGTACTTC. It is translated as CASSYRDIAEQYF. The chain is built from TRBV6-1 and TRBJ2-5; TRBD1 is a possible D gene (6 bases). The J call may be faulty, since TRBJ2-7 better matches the DNA end. This CDR3 has 13 residues. Germline assignment: CDR1 MNHNS and CDR2 SASEGT.

This clonotype was seen ten or more times. V usage is TRBV2 and J usage is TRBJ2-1; D gene uncertain. The CDR3 is made up of 13 amino acids. With 7 bases removed from V and 7 bases from J, the gap between germline ends came to 14 bases. Germline CDR1 is SNHLY and CDR2 is FYNNEI. The CDR3 reads CASNGALLNEQFF. CDR3 DNA sequence: TGTGCCAGCAATGGAGCACTGTTGAATGAGCAGTTCTTC.

This clonotype appeared a few times. A much larger clone sits a single nucleotide away, making a read error possible. V usage is TRBV15 and J usage is TRBJ2-5; no definite D call. The CDR3 has 16 residues. Germline CDR1 is LNHNV and CDR2 is YYDKDF (reference sequence). Trimming removed 0 bases at V and 11 bases at J, with 22 bases between. CDR3 in DNA: TGTGCCACCAGCAGAGAATTCGGTCCGACGGGCAATGAGCAGTACTTC. Its protein product is CATSREFGPTGNEQYF.

This clonotype was seen at least ten times. The chain couples TRBV12-3 or TRBV12-4 to TRBJ2-3, with D tentatively TRBD2 (7 bases). V was trimmed by 7 bases and J by 9 bases, leaving 14 bases between them. This CDR3 has 12 residues. CDR3 residues: CASTAGAGTQYF. The CDR3 DNA sequence: TGTGCCAGCACCGCGGGGGCGGGGACGCAGTATTTT.

This rearrangement joins TRBV12-3 or TRBV12-4 to TRBJ2-5; 9 nucleotides align to TRBD2. Germline trimming cut 6 bases from V and 3 bases from J; bases unmatched to any gene: 5. The CDR3 is made up of 14 amino acids. The CDR3 nucleotides read TGTGCCAGCAGCTATGGGACTAGCAAAGAGACCCAGTACTTC. Amino acid sequence: CASSYGTSKETQYF.

The chain recombines TRBV12-3 or TRBV12-4 with TRBJ1-3; possible D gene TRBD1, 6 bases. CDR3 size: 14 residues. The V end lost 8 bases, the J end lost 4 bases, and 15 bases lay between the germline ends. In DNA, the CDR3 is TGTGCCAGCGGGGAACAGGGTGCGGGAAACACCATATATTTT. This gives the protein CASGEQGAGNTIYF.

This clonotype was counted a few times. The CDR3 protein is CASRQTGGGTMNTEAFF. As DNA, the CDR3 is TGTGCCAGCAGGCAGACAGGGGGAGGAACGATGAACACTGAAGCTTTCTTT. This sequence joins TRBV7-3 and TRBJ1-1; TRBD1 matches 9 bases. Losses at the gene ends were 6 bases for V and 0 bases for J; bases not matched to a gene: 11. CDR1 SGHTA and CDR2 FQGTGA come from the germline V gene. The CDR3 is 17 amino acids.

Details on this clonotype: A junction boundary mismatches the germline segment, possibly from a read error. The chain has TRBV24-1 and TRBJ2-1; 8 positions agree with TRBD2. The CDR3 extends over 16 amino acids. CDR1 and CDR2 (germline): KGHDR, SFDVKD. Here the CDR3 reads CASSDYSGGLYNEQFF. CDR3 DNA sequence: TGTGCCTCCAGTGATTACAGCGGGGGACTCTACAATGAGCAGTTCTTC.

This clonotype was seen repeatedly, ten times or more. CDR3 bases: TGTGCCAGCAGAAAAAGACAGGGGCCTCTCTACGAGCAGTACTTC. It encodes CASRKRQGPLYEQYF. This chain joins TRBV28 and TRBJ2-7; 8 bases agree with TRBD1. Germline V lookup: CDR1 MDHEN, CDR2 SYDVKM. With V trimmed by 6 bases and J by 3 bases, 10 bases remained unmatched. There are 15 residues in the CDR3. Variable domain in full (rest from reference TRBV28 and TRBJ2-7): DVKVTQSSRYLVKRTGEKVFLECVQDMDHENMFWYRQDPGLGLRLIYFSYDVKMKEKGDIPEGYSVSREKKERFSLILESASTNQTSMYLCASRKRQGPLYEQYFGPGTRLTVT.

J is TRBJ2-5 and V is TRBV6-5; TRBD2 agrees at 11 bases. The closer fit of TRBJ2-7 to the DNA end suggests the J call may be wrong. Germline V lookup: CDR1 MNHEY, CDR2 SVGAGI. The CDR3 covers 15 residues. CDR3 sequence reads: CASSYSSLAGGEQYF. The CDR3 DNA reads as TGTGCCAGCAGTTACTCGAGCCTAGCGGGAGGCGAGCAGTACTTC.

This clonotype was picked up many times. This sequence joins TRBV7-8 and TRBJ1-1; D is undetermined. V was pared by 3 bases and J by 0 bases, with 17 bases between. Germline V lookup: CDR1 SGHVS, CDR2 FQNEAQ. The CDR3 consists of 17 residues. CDR3 in DNA: TGTGCCAGCAGCTTCGAAGGGCGGCCCGTTATGAACACTGAAGCTTTCTTT. This encodes CASSFEGRPVMNTEAFF.

The chain carries TRBV6-5 and TRBJ2-1, with 7 positions matching TRBD2. The J call may be mistaken, given a closer DNA end match to TRBJ2-7. This CDR3 is built from 14 residues. The V gene's germline CDR1 is MNHEY and CDR2 SVGAGI. DNA of the CDR3: TGTGCCAGCAGTTACTCGGCGGGGGACTACGAGCAGTACTTC. Translating gives CASSYSAGDYEQYF.

This sequence joins TRBV20-1 and TRBJ2-7; TRBD1 matches at 7 bases. The CDR3 contains 15 residues. Unmatched junction bases numbered 8, after V lost 3 bases and J lost 0 bases. CDR1 is DFQATT and CDR2 is SNEGSKA in the germline V gene (reference sequence). The DNA of the CDR3 is TGCAGTGCTAGTGATGGACAGGCGAACTCCTACGAGCAGTACTTC. This sequence encodes CSASDGQANSYEQYF.

Note on this clonotype: This may be a read error, as it is one base from a much larger clone. V is TRBV6-1 and J is TRBJ1-5, with a weak D call TRBD1 (5 bases). TRBJ2-3 matches the DNA end more closely, so the J call is doubtful. Germline loops: CDR1 MNHNS, CDR2 SASEGT. The CDR3 covers 12 residues. The CDR3 DNA is TGTGCCAGCAGTGACTGGGGCGCGCCCCAGTATTTT. Translating gives CASSDWGAPQYF.

As DNA, the CDR3 is TGCAGTGCTAGGGCCGGGAATGAAAAACTGTTTTTT. It specifies CSARAGNEKLFF. The rearrangement links TRBV20-1 to TRBJ1-4; D gene unclear. This CDR3 is built from 12 residues. V was shortened by 3 bases and J by 5 bases, with 7 bases between the two germline ends. Per germline, CDR1 DFQATT and CDR2 SNEGSKA (reference sequence).

This clonotype was observed many times. V is TRBV24-1 and J is TRBJ2-1; TRBD1 agrees at 9 bases. The CDR3 is 18 residues long. Germline lookup yields CDR1 KGHDR and CDR2 SFDVKD. V gave up 5 bases and J gave up 0 bases; unmatched junction bases: 10. The CDR3 nucleotides read TGTGCCACCAGTGCGGGACAGGGCGCCCGAAGCTCCTACAATGAGCAGTTCTTC. This translates into CATSAGQGARSSYNEQFF.

This clonotype was counted at least ten times. V is TRBV20-1 and J is TRBJ2-1; possible D gene TRBD2, 5 bases. This CDR3 comprises 11 residues. Trimming removed 6 bases at V and 8 bases at J, with 11 bases between. Germline V CDR1 and CDR2: DFQATT, SNEGSKA (reference sequence). DNA for the CDR3: TGCAGTGCGACTACCCGCGATGAGCAGTTCTTC. Encoded protein: CSATTRDEQFF.

This clonotype was counted only a few times. One base away lies a much larger clone, so this may be a sequencing read error. The chain couples TRBV12-3 or TRBV12-4 to TRBJ2-1; D might be TRBD1 or TRBD2, each matching 5 bases. Trimming removed 6 bases from V and 9 bases from J, with 15 bases in between. This CDR3 region has 13 residues. DNA for the CDR3: TGTGCCAGCAGGTTATTCGGGGACGGTGAGCAGTTCTTC. This translates into CASRLFGDGEQFF.

This clonotype was counted many times. The chain has TRBV4-1 and TRBJ1-4; D may be TRBD1 (6 bases). Trimming took off 1 base at V and 7 bases at J, with 19 bases between the two ends. The germline CDR1 and CDR2 sequences are MGHRA and YSYEKL. There are 17 residues in the CDR3. The DNA for the CDR3 is TGCGCCAGCAGCCAAGCCGACCGGGGGGCCGGAGGTGAAAAACTGTTTTTT. Its protein product is CASSQADRGAGGEKLFF.

On this clonotype itself: A read error may explain this, as a much larger clone is one base away. Here the CDR3 DNA reads TGCGTCAGCAGTCGGGACACCACAGATACGCAGTATTTT. Its protein product is CVSSRDTTDTQYF. This chain connects TRBV5-1 to TRBJ2-3; tentative D call: TRBD1 (6 bases). This CDR3 spans 13 amino acids. CDR1 is SGHRS, CDR2 YFSETQ, per germline.

The CDR3 sequence: CASSNTQGGEAFF. CDR3 sequence (DNA): TGTGCCAGCAGCAACACCCAAGGGGGTGAAGCTTTCTTT. The chain couples TRBV7-2 to TRBJ1-1; a weak D match, TRBD1 (6 bases). Trimming took 5 bases from V and 7 from J, leaving 14 bases between them. Germline lookup yields CDR1 SGHTA and CDR2 FQGNSA. There are 13 residues in the CDR3.

The CDR3 DNA is TGTGCCAGCATAGCGGGAGGGCCGTATGAGACCCAGTACTTC. Its protein product is CASIAGGPYETQYF. The chain is built from TRBV2 and TRBJ2-5; 11 bases line up with TRBD2. The CDR3 totals 14 residues. Germline CDR1 and CDR2: SNHLY and FYNNEI. V dropped 7 bases and J dropped 5; count of bases not matched to a gene: 6.

This clonotype was found many times. This rearrangement joins TRBV20-1 to TRBJ2-3; the match to TRBD2 covers 8 bases. The junction had 15 bases not matched to a gene; V was cut back by 3 bases and J by 1 base. The CDR3 totals 18 residues. Germline CDR1 is DFQATT and CDR2 is SNEGSKA (reference sequence). The chain's CDR3 is CSARHTSGPHSGTDTQYF. The CDR3, as DNA: TGCAGTGCTAGGCATACTAGCGGACCGCACTCGGGCACAGATACGCAGTATTTT.

This clonotype was detected ten times or more. The rearrangement joins TRBV3-1 to TRBJ2-4, with D hard to call. The V end was cut by 0 bases, the J end by 3 bases, with 12 bases between. CDR3 length equals 16 residues. Per the germline V gene, CDR1 is LGHDT and CDR2 is YNNKEL (reference sequence). The CDR3 region has the DNA TGTGCCAGCAGCCAAGAATGGGGAAGAGGCAAAAACATTCAGTACTTC. It codes for CASSQEWGRGKNIQYF.

In the case of this clonotype: This may come from a read error, since a much larger clone is one base off. The CDR3 loop is CASRYGTGVYGYTF. The CDR3 region has the DNA TGTGCCAGCAGGTACGGGACAGGGGTATATGGCTACACCTTC. The gene calls are TRBV6-5 and TRBJ1-2; 10 bases match TRBD1. V gave up 6 bases and J gave up 5 bases; unmatched junction bases: 6. The CDR3 has 14 residues. The germline CDR1 and CDR2 sequences are MNHEY and SVGAGI.

The chain employs TRBV20-1 and TRBJ2-1; D is undetermined. Germline values: CDR1 DFQATT, CDR2 SNEGSKA (reference sequence). Trimming left V 0 bases short and J 0 bases short, with 9 bases between. The CDR3 has 15 amino acids. CDR3 residues: CSARDSGNSYNEQFF. The CDR3, as DNA: TGCAGTGCTAGAGATAGTGGCAACTCCTACAATGAGCAGTTCTTC.

This clonotype was seen at least ten times. This chain joins TRBV19 and TRBJ2-1, with 9 nucleotides matching TRBD2. The CDR3 consists of 14 residues. J gave up 7 bases and V 2 bases, and 3 bases lay outside the gene matches. Germline loops: CDR1 LNHDA, CDR2 SQIVND (reference sequence). The DNA for the CDR3 is TGTGCCAGTAGTATAACTAGCGGGTGGAATGAGCAGTTCTTC. Translating gives CASSITSGWNEQFF. The full variable domain, with the rest looked up from reference TRBV19 and TRBJ2-1, is DGGITQSPKYLFRKEGQNVTLSCEQNLNHDAMYWYRQDPGQGLRLIYYSQIVNDFQKGDIAEGYSVSREKKESFPLTVTSAQKNPTAFYLCASSITSGWNEQFFGPGTRLTVL.